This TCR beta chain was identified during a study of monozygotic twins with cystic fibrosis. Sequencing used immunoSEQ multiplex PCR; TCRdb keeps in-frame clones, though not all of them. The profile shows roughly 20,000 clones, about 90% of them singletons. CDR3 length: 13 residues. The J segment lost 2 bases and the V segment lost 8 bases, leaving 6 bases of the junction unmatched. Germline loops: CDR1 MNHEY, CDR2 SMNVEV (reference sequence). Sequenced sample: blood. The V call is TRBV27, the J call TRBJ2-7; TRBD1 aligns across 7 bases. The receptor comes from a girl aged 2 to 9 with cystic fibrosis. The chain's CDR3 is CASGIDRAYEQYF. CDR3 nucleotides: TGTGCCAGCGGTATTGACAGGGCCTACGAGCAGTACTTC.